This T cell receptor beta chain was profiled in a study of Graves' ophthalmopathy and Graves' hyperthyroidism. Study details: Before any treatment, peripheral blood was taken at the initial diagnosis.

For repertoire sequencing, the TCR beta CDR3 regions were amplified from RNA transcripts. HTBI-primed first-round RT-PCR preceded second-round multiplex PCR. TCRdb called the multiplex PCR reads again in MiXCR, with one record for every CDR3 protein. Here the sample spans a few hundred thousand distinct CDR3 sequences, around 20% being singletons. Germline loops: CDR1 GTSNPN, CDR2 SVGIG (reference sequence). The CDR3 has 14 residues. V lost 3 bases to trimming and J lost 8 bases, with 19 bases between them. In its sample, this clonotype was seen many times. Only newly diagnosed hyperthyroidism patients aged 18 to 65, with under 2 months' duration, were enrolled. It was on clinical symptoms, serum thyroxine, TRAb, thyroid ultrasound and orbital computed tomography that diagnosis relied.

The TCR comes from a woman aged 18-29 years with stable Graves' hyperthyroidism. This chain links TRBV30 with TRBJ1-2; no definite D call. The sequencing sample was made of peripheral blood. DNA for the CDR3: TGTGCCTGGAGAGGTCCAGCCCCTATGGGGGGCTACACCTTC. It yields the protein CAWRGPAPMGGYTF. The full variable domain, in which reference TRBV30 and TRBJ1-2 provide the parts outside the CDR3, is SQTIHQWPATLVQPVGSPLSLECTVEGTSNPNLYWYRQAAGRGLQLLFYSVGIGQISSEVPQNLSASRPQDRQFILSSKKLLLSDSGFYLCAWRGPAPMGGYTFGSGTRLTVV.